The 16 T cell receptor beta chains reported below all come from one sample, sequenced in a study of blood T cell repertoires in COVID-19. TCRdb's copy holds only in-frame clones and misses some; the assay was immunoSEQ multiplex PCR. The data contain 350,000 or so clones, around 89% of them singletons. The sequencing sample was made of peripheral blood. Receptor source: a man aged 18 to 29 with active or convalescent COVID-19.

This chain connects TRBV18 to TRBJ1-2; no definite D call. CDR3 length equals 12 residues. Germline CDR1 KGHSH, CDR2 LQKENI. Trimming removed 6 bases from V and 4 bases from J, with 9 bases in between. CDR3 nucleotide sequence: TGTGCCAGCTCCCTCCCCTCCTATGGCTACACCTTC. It yields the protein CASSLPSYGYTF.

V and J are TRBV29-1 and TRBJ2-4; 8 nucleotides agree with TRBD2. CDR3 length: 13 residues. From germline, CDR1 is SQVTM and CDR2 ANQGSEA. CDR3 sequence (DNA): TGCAGTGTGGAAAGCGGGAGTAGAGACATTCAGTACTTC. It is translated as CSVESGSRDIQYF.

The chain is built from TRBV7-6 and TRBJ2-1, with D possibly matching TRBD2 (5 bases). Germline V gene data show CDR1 as SGHVS and CDR2 as FNYEAQ. The V end lost 5 bases, the J end lost 10 bases, and 12 bases lay between the germline ends. This CDR3 is 12 amino acids long. The CDR3 nucleotides read TGTGCCAGCAGCCCGAGGGCGAGGGAGCAGTTCTTC. Amino acid sequence: CASSPRAREQFF.

This rearrangement joins TRBV7-2 to TRBJ2-7, with D possibly being TRBD2 (5 bases). Trimming took 1 base from V and 4 from J, leaving 8 bases between them. Germline CDR1 reads SGHTA; CDR2 reads FQGNSA. The CDR3 has 13 amino acids. This chain's CDR3 is CASSLGPGYEQYF. CDR3 sequence (DNA): TGTGCCAGCAGCTTAGGGCCGGGATACGAGCAGTACTTC.

The chain uses TRBV28 and TRBJ1-1; D is uncertain. Deletions cut 6 bases from V and 2 bases from J, with 13 bases between. Germline V gives CDR1 MDHEN, CDR2 SYDVKM. The CDR3 covers 14 residues. The DNA of the CDR3 is TGTGCCAGCAGCCCTCCTCCAGGTAACACTGAAGCTTTCTTT. Translation gives CASSPPPGNTEAFF. Full variable domain (rest looked up from reference TRBV28 and TRBJ1-1): DVKVTQSSRYLVKRTGEKVFLECVQDMDHENMFWYRQDPGLGLRLIYFSYDVKMKEKGDIPEGYSVSREKKERFSLILESASTNQTSMYLCASSPPPGNTEAFFGQGTRLTVV.

This chain connects TRBV3-1 (or the pseudogene TRBV3-2) to TRBJ2-1, with 8 bases aligning to TRBD1. This CDR3 comprises 14 residues. V shed 0 bases and J 15 bases; nucleotides not matched to a gene: 10. Germline V gives CDR1 LGHDT, CDR2 YNNKEL (reference sequence). The CDR3 sequence: CASSQDWTGSRRFF. DNA of the CDR3: TGTGCCAGCAGCCAAGACTGGACAGGGTCCCGGCGGTTCTTC.

CDR3 DNA sequence: TGTGCCAGCAGCTTATTCCGGGGGGGCTACTACGAGCAGTACTTC. Translating gives CASSLFRGGYYEQYF. This rearrangement joins TRBV7-9 to TRBJ2-7; 8 bases are a match to TRBD2. Per germline, CDR1 SEHNR and CDR2 FQNEAQ (reference sequence). The CDR3 runs to 15 residues. Unmatched junction bases numbered 6, after V lost 2 bases and J lost 3 bases.

The genes are TRBV24-1 and TRBJ2-1; 9 bases agree with TRBD1. CDR3 length: 16 residues. Germline V CDR1 and CDR2: KGHDR, SFDVKD. V was clipped by 4 bases and J by 10 bases; unmatched bases: 13. The CDR3 is CATSEPGQGRHGEQFF. CDR3 in DNA: TGTGCCACCAGTGAACCGGGACAGGGAAGGCATGGGGAGCAGTTCTTC.

The chain uses TRBV29-1 and TRBJ1-1, with 7 bases matching TRBD1. The CDR3 is made up of 11 amino acids. Germline CDR1 SQVTM, CDR2 ANQGSEA. The ends lost 5 bases at V and 13 bases at J; junction bases unmatched: 10. CDR3 protein: CSVQVDRASFF. CDR3 in DNA: TGCAGCGTTCAAGTTGACAGGGCCAGTTTCTTT.

The genes are TRBV3-1 (or the pseudogene TRBV3-2) and TRBJ1-4; D unresolved. The CDR3 extends over 15 amino acids. The germline V gene encodes CDR1 LGHDT and CDR2 YNNKEL (reference sequence). V was trimmed by 0 bases and J by 8 bases, leaving 13 bases between them. The CDR3 nucleotides read TGTGCCAGCAGCCAAGAGGGCGGGCTGGGAGAAAAACTGTTTTTT. As protein: CASSQEGGLGEKLFF.

As for this clone: Given a much more abundant clone one base away, this may be a read error. The V call is TRBV19, the J call TRBJ1-2; the D is unclear. Germline V lookup: CDR1 LNHDA, CDR2 SQIVND (reference sequence). This CDR3 comprises 15 residues. CDR3 protein: CTSSIGGDSVYGYTF. DNA for the CDR3: TGTACCAGTAGTATCGGCGGTGACTCTGTCTATGGCTACACCTTC.

The CDR3 nucleotides are TGTGCCAGCAGCCTAAGGGGGAATGAGCAGTTCTTC. Translated, it gives CASSLRGNEQFF. The chain carries TRBV3-1 (or the pseudogene TRBV3-2) and TRBJ2-1, with a tentative D call TRBD1 (6 bases). Germline CDR1 LGHDT, CDR2 YNNKEL (reference sequence). The ends were cut back, 4 bases at V and 7 bases at J, with 8 bases in the middle. CDR3 length equals 12 residues.

The chain is built from TRBV12-3 or TRBV12-4 and TRBJ1-2, with D tentatively TRBD1 (5 bases). This CDR3 contains 12 residues. V lost 7 bases and J lost 8, with 14 bases in between. CDR3 protein: CASTRGSFGYTF. In DNA form, the CDR3 reads TGTGCCAGCACCCGGGGGTCATTCGGCTACACCTTC.

This sequence joins TRBV3-1 (or the pseudogene TRBV3-2) and TRBJ1-3; TRBD1 matches at 9 bases. Germline V gene lookup returns CDR1 LGHDT and CDR2 YNNKEL (reference sequence). The CDR3 length is 16 residues. V was pared by 3 bases and J by 6 bases, with 9 bases of the junction left unmatched. The CDR3 sequence is CASSHSQGAVANTIYF. The CDR3 DNA reads as TGTGCCAGCAGCCACTCACAGGGGGCGGTGGCAAACACCATATATTTT.

V is TRBV19 and J is TRBJ2-1; D is perhaps TRBD2 (5 bases). The CDR3 spans 14 residues. V was cut by 4 bases and J by 5 bases, with 12 bases left in between. Looked up from germline, CDR1 is LNHDA and CDR2 is SQIVND (reference sequence). The CDR3 nucleotides read TGTGCCAGTAGTAGAGGGCTCTCTCACAATGAGCAGTTCTTC. Its protein is CASSRGLSHNEQFF.

This clone was counted a single time. This chain connects TRBV27 to TRBJ1-5; tentative D call: TRBD1 (5 bases). Trimming left V 6 bases short and J 0 bases short, with 12 bases between. Germline lookup yields CDR1 MNHEY and CDR2 SMNVEV (reference sequence). CDR3 length: 15 residues. For the CDR3, the DNA is TGTGCCAGCAGCGGGGGGACCTATAGCAATCAGCCCCAGCATTTT. As protein: CASSGGTYSNQPQHF.